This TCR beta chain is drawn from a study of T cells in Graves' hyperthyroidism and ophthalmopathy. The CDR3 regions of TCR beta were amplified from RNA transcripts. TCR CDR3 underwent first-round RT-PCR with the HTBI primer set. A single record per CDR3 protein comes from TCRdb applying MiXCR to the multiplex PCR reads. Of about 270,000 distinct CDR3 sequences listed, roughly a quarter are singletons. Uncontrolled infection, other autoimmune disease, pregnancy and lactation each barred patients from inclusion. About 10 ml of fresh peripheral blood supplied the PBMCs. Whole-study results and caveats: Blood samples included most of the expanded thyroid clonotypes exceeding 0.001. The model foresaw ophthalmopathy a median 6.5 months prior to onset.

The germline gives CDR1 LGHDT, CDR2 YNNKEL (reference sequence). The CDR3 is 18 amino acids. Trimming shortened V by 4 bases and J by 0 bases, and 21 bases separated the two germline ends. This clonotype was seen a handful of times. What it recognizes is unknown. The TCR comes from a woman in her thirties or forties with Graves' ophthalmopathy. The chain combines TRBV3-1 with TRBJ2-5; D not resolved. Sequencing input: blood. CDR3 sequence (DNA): TGTGCCAGCAGCCGTACAAATGAATGGTCATCAGACCAAGAGACCCAGTACTTC. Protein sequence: CASSRTNEWSSDQETQYF.